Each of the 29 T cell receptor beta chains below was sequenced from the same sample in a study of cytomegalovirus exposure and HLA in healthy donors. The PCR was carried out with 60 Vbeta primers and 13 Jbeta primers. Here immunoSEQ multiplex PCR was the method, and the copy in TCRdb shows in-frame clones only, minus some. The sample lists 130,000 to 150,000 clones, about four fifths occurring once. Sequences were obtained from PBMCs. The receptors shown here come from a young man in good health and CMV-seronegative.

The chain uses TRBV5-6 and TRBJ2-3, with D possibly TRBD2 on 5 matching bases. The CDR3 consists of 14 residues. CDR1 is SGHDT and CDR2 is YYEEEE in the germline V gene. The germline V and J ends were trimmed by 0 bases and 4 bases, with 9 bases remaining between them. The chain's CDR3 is CASSLGGPADTQYF. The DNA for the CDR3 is TGTGCCAGCAGCTTGGGAGGGCCCGCAGATACGCAGTATTTT.

The CDR3 protein is CASSRGGQGGNTIYF. CDR3 in DNA: TGTGCCAGCAGTAGGGGGGGGCAGGGTGGAAACACCATATATTTT. V gene TRBV9 combines with J gene TRBJ1-3, with D possibly matching TRBD1 (6 bases). CDR1 and CDR2 (germline): SGDLS, YYNGEE. The CDR3 runs to 15 residues. V was clipped by 5 bases and J by 3 bases, with 15 bases between them.

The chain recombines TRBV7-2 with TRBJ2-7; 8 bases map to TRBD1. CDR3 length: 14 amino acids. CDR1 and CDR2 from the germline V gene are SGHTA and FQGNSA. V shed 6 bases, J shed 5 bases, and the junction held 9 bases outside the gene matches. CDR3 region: CASRDRVRYHEQYF. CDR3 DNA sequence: TGTGCCAGCAGGGACAGGGTTAGGTATCACGAGCAGTACTTC.

CDR3 sequence reads: CASSWGSGSWNEQFF. The CDR3 DNA follows: TGCGCCAGCAGCTGGGGTAGCGGGAGTTGGAATGAGCAGTTCTTC. The chain links TRBV5-1 to TRBJ2-1; 9 bases fit TRBD2. This CDR3 contains 15 residues. Germline V gene sequence: CDR1 SGHRS, CDR2 YFSETQ. V shed 3 bases, J shed 7 bases, and the junction held 8 bases outside the gene matches.

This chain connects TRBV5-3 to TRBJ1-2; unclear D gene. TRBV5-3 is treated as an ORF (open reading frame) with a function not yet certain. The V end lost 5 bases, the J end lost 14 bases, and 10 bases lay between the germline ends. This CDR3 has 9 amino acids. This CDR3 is CARRMARTF. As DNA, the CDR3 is TGTGCCAGAAGGATGGCTAGGACCTTC.

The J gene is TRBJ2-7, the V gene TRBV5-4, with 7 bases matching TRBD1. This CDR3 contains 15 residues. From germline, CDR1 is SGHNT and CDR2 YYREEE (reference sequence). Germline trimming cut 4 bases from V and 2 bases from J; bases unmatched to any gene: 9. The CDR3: CASSIQGVPPYEQYF. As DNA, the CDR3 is TGTGCCAGCAGCATCCAGGGGGTTCCCCCCTACGAGCAGTACTTC.

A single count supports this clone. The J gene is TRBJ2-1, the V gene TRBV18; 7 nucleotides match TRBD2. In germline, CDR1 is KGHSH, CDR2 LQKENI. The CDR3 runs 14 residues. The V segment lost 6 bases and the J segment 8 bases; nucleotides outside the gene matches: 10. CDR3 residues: CASSKMVREDEQFF. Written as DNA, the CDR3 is TGTGCCAGCTCGAAAATGGTACGGGAGGATGAGCAGTTCTTC.

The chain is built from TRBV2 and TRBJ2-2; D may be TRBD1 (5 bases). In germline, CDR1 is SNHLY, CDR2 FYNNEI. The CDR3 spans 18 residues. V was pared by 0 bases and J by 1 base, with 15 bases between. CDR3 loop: CASSEARDSTKNTGELFF. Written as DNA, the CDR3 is TGTGCCAGCAGTGAAGCCCGCGACAGCACAAAGAACACCGGGGAGCTGTTTTTT.

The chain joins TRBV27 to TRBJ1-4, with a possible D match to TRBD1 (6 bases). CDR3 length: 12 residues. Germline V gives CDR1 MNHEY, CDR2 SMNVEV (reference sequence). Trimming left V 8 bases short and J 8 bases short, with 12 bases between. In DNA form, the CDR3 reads TGTGCCAGCGGCAGGGGTCAGGAAAAACTGTTTTTT. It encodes CASGRGQEKLFF.

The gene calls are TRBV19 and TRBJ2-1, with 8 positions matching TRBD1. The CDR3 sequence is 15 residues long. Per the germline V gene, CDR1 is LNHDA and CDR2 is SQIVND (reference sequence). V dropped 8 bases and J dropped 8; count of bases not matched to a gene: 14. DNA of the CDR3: TGTGCCAGTGGGTACCCGGACAGGGCGCGGGATGAGCAGTTCTTC. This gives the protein CASGYPDRARDEQFF.

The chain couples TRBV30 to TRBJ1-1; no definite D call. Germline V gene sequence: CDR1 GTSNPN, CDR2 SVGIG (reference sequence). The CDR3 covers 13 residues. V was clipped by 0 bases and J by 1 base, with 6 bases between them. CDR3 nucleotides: TGTGCCTGGAGTGTACGGGGGAACACTGAAGCTTTCTTT. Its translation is CAWSVRGNTEAFF.

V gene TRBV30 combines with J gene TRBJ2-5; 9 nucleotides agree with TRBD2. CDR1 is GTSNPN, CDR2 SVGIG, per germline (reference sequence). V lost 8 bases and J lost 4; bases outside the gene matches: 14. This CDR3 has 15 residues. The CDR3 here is CAAARGSGRVETQYF. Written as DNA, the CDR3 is TGTGCCGCCGCTCGGGGTAGCGGGAGAGTAGAGACCCAGTACTTC.

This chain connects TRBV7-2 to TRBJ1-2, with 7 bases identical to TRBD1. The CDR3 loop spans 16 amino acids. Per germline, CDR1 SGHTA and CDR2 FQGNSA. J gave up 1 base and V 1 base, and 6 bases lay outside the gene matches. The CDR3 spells CASSLVAGGFNYGYTF. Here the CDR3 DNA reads TGTGCCAGCAGCTTAGTGGCAGGGGGATTTAACTATGGCTACACCTTC.

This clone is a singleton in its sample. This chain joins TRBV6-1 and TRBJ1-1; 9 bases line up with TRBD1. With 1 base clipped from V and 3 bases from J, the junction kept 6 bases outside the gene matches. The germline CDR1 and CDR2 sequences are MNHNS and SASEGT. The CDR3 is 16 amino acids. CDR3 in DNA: TGTGCCAGCAGTGAAGTGGGACAGGGATGGGACACTGAAGCTTTCTTT. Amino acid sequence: CASSEVGQGWDTEAFF.

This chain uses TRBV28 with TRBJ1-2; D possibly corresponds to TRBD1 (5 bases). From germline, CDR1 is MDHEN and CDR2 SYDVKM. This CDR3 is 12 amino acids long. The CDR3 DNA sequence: TGTGCTGCTATGTGGGGCCGGAATGGCTACACCTTC. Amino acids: CAAMWGRNGYTF.

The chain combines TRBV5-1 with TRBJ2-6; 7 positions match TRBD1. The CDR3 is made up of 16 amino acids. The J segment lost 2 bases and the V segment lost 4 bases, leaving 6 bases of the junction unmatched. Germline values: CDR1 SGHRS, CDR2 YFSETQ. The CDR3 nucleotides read TGCGCCAGCAGCCTCAGGACAGGCGCTGGGGCCAACGTCCTGACTTTC. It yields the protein CASSLRTGAGANVLTF. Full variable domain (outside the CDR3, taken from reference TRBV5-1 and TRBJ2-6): KAGVTQTPRYLIKTRGQQVTLSCSPISGHRSVSWYQQTPGQGLQFLFEYFSETQRNKGNFPGRFSGRQFSNSRSEMNVSTLELGDSALYLCASSLRTGAGANVLTFGAGSRLTVL.

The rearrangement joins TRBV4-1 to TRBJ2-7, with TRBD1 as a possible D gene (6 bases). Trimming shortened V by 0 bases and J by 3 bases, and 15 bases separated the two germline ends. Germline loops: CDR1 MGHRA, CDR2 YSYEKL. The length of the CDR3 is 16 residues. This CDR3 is CASSQDPEQGGYEQYF. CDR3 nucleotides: TGCGCCAGCAGCCAAGATCCCGAACAGGGTGGCTACGAGCAGTACTTC.

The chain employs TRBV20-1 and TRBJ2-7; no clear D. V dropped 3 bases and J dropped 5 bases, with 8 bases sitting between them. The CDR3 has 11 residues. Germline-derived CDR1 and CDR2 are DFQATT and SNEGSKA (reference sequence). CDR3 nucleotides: TGCAGTGCTAGTCGCGAGGACGAGCAGTACTTC. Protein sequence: CSASREDEQYF.

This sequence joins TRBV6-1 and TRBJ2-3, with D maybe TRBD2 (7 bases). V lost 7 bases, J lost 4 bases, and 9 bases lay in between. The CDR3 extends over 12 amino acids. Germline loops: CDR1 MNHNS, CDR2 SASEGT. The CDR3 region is CASTGGADTQYF. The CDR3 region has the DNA TGTGCCAGCACGGGGGGCGCAGATACGCAGTATTTT.

The CDR3 sequence is CSVKGLAASYNEQFF. The CDR3 nucleotides are TGCAGCGTTAAGGGACTAGCGGCGTCCTACAATGAGCAGTTCTTC. The chain carries TRBV29-1 and TRBJ2-1; 11 bases are shared with TRBD2. The CDR3 is made up of 15 amino acids. The trim removed 5 bases at V and 1 base at J, leaving 4 bases unmatched. CDR1 and CDR2 from the germline V gene are SQVTM and ANQGSEA.

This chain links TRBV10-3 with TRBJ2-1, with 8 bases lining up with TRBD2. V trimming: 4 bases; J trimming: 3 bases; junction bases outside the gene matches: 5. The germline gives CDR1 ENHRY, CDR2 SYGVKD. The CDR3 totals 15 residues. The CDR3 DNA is TGTGCCATCAGTGTAGCGGGACCTAACTACAATGAGCAGTTCTTC. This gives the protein CAISVAGPNYNEQFF.

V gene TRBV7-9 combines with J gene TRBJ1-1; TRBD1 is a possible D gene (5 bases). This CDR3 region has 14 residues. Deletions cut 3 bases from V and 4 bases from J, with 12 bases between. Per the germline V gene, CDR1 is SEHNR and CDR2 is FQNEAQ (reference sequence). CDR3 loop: CASSFVQGSTEAFF. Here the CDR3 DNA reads TGTGCCAGCAGCTTCGTGCAGGGAAGCACTGAAGCTTTCTTT.

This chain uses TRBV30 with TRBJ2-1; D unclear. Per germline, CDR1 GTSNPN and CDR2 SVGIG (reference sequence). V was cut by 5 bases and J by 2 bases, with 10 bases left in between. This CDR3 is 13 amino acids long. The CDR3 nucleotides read TGTGCCTGGCTAAGTCCACCCTACAATGAGCAGTTCTTC. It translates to CAWLSPPYNEQFF.

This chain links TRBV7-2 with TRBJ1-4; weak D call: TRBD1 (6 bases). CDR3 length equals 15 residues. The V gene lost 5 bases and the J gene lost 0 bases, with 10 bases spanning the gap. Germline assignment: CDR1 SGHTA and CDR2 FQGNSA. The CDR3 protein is CASSGTGTTNEKLFF. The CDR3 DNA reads TGTGCCAGCAGCGGAACAGGGACAACTAATGAAAAACTGTTTTTT.

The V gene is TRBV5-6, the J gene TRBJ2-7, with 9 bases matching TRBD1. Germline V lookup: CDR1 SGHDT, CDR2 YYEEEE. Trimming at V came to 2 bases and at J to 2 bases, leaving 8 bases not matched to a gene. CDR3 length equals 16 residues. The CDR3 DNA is TGTGCCAGCAGCTTTAACCGGGACAGGGTAACCTACGAGCAGTACTTC. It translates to CASSFNRDRVTYEQYF.

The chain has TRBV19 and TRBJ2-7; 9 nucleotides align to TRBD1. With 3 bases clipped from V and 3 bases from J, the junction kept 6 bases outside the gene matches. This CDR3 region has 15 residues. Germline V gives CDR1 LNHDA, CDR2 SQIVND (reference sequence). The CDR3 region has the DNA TGTGCCAGTAGTATGTCTGGACAGGGGAACTACGAGCAGTACTTC. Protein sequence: CASSMSGQGNYEQYF.

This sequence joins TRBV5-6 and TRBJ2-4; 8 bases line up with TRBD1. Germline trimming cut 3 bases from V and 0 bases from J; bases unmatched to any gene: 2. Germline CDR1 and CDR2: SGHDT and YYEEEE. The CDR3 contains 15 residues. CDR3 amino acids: CASSYDRGAKNIQYF. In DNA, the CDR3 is TGTGCCAGCAGCTATGACAGGGGAGCCAAAAACATTCAGTACTTC.

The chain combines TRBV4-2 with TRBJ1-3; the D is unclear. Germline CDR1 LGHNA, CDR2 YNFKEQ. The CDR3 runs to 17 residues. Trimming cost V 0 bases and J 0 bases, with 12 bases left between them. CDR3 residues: CASSQDAGILSGNTIYF. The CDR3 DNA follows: TGTGCCAGCAGCCAAGATGCGGGTATCCTCTCTGGAAACACCATATATTTT.

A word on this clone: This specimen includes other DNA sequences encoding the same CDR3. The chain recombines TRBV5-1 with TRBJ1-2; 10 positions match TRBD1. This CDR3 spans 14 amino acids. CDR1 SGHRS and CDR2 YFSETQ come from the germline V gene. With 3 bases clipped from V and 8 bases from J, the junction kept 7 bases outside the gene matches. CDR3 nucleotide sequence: TGCGCCAGCAGCTCCCAGGGGACAGGGGAGGGCTACACCTTC. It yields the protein CASSSQGTGEGYTF.